Sequencing of this TCR beta chain was carried out in a study of T cells after yellow fever vaccination. Study at large: Preparation used SMART-Seq v4 Ultra Low Input for the low-cell-number fractions. General study points: The booster saw the reappearance of most primary-vaccination clones (about 95% CD4, around 88% CD8). Among all clonotypes, a small share was observed in both CD4 and CD8 compartments.

This CDR3 is built from 16 residues. Trimming removed 1 base from V and 2 bases from J, with 9 bases in between. CDR1 SEHNR and CDR2 FQNEAQ come from the germline V gene (reference sequence). This clonotype appeared a few times. Antigen specificity is unknown. Template switching by 5'RACE produced TCR cDNA, adding a universal primer site and UMIs. TCRdb used MiXCR to reprocess the 5' RACE reads, holding one entry per CDR3 protein. The sample contains some 350,000 distinct CDR3 sequences, roughly 4.3% of which appear only once. The receptor's source is a man between 18 and 35 years old who received the YFV17D yellow fever vaccine. The rearrangement links TRBV7-9 to TRBJ1-6; D is unclear. The material was PBMCs, obtained 5 days after the yellow fever booster vaccination. This CDR3 is CASSLVREPYNSPLHF. The CDR3 DNA reads TGTGCCAGCAGCTTAGTAAGGGAACCCTATAATTCACCCCTCCACTTT.